This T cell receptor beta chain was sequenced for a study of beta chain features in type 1 diabetes. Study-wide context: Cell yields, gender and age were comparable in patients and healthy donors. Sorted cells from all samples, numbering roughly 100 million, were examined. Notes on the study in general: For patients, the naive, central memory and Treg TCRB repertoires appeared more alike than for healthy donors. People with Type 1 diabetes carried modestly yet significantly shorter TCRB CDR3s in all four CD4+ subsets.

The isolated RNA, all of it, was reverse transcribed, so expressed TCRB transcripts were what got sequenced. Assay used: immunoSEQ multiplex PCR; TCRdb lists only in-frame clones, some missing. The table lists under 550,000 clones, roughly 11% of them singletons. This clone was picked up a small number of times. Antigen: not known. The CDR3 is 12 residues long. Germline V lookup: CDR1 LNHDA, CDR2 SQIVND (reference sequence). The V end was cut by 3 bases, the J end by 6 bases, with 6 bases between. The chain couples TRBV19 to TRBJ2-1; D tentatively reads TRBD1 or TRBD2 (5 bases each). The material sequenced was naive CD4+ T cells from blood. The TCR sequence derives from a woman aged 18-30 years in good health. The CDR3: CASSMRGNEQFF. The CDR3 DNA follows: TGTGCCAGTAGTATGAGGGGCAATGAGCAGTTCTTC.